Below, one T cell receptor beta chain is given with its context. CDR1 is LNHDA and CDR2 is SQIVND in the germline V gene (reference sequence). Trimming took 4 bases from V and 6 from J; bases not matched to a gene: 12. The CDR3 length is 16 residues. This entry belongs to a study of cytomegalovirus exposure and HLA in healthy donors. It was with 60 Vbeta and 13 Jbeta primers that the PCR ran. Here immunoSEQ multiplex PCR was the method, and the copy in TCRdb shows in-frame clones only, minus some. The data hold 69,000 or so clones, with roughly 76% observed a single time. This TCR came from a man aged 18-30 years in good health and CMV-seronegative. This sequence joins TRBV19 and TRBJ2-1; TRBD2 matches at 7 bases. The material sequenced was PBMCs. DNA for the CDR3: TGTGCCAGTAGTACCGACCGGGACGGGGAGGGCAATGAGCAGTTCTTC. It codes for CASSTDRDGEGNEQFF. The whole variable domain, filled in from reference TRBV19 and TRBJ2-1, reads DGGITQSPKYLFRKEGQNVTLSCEQNLNHDAMYWYRQDPGQGLRLIYYSQIVNDFQKGDIAEGYSVSREKKESFPLTVTSAQKNPTAFYLCASSTDRDGEGNEQFFGPGTRLTVL.